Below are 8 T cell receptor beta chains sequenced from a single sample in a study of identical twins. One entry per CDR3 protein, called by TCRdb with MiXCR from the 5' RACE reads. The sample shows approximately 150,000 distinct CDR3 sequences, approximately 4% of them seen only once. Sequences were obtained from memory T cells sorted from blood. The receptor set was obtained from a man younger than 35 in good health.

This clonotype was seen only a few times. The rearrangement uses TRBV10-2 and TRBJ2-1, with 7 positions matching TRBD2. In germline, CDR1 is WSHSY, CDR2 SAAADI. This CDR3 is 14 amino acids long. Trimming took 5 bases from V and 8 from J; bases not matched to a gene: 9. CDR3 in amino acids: CASSTREGRDEQFF. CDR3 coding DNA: TGCGCCAGCAGTACTAGGGAGGGCCGCGATGAGCAGTTCTTC.

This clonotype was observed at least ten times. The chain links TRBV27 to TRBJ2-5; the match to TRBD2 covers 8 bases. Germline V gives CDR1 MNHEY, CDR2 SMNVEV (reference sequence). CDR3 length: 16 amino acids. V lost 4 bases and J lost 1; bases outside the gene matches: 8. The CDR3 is CASSYGTRTVQETQYF. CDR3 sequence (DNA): TGTGCCAGCAGTTATGGGACTAGGACGGTCCAAGAGACCCAGTACTTC.

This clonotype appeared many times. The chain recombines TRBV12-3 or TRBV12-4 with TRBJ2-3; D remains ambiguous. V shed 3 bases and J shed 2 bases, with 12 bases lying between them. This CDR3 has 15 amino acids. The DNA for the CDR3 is TGTGCCAGCAGTTTTCGGCTGGGGAACACAGATACGCAGTATTTT. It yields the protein CASSFRLGNTDTQYF.

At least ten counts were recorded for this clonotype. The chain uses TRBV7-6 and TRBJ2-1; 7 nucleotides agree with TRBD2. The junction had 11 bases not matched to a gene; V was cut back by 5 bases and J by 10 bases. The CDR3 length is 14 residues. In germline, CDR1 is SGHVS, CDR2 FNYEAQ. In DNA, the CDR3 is TGTGCCAGCAGCCCCATGACACTGGGGGGGGAGCAGTTCTTC. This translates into CASSPMTLGGEQFF.

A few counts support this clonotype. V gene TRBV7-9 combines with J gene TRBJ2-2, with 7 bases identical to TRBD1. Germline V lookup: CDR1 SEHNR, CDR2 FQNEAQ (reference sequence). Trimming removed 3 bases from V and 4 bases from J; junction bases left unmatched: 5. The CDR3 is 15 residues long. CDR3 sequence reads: CASSFSEGATGELFF. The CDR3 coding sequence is TGTGCCAGCAGCTTTTCCGAGGGGGCCACCGGGGAGCTGTTTTTT.

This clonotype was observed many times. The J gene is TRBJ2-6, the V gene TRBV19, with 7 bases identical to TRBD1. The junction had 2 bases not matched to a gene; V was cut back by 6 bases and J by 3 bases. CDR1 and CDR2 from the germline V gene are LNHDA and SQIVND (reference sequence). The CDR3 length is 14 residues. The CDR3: CASSSGGGANVLTF. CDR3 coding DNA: TGTGCCAGTAGCTCAGGGGGTGGGGCCAACGTCCTGACTTTC.

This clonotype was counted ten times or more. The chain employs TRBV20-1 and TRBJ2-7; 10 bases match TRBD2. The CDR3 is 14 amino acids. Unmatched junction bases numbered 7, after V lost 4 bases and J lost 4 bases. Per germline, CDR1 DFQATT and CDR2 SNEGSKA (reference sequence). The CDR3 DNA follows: TGCAGTGCTACAGCGGGAGGGCCGAGGTACGAGCAGTACTTC. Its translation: CSATAGGPRYEQYF.

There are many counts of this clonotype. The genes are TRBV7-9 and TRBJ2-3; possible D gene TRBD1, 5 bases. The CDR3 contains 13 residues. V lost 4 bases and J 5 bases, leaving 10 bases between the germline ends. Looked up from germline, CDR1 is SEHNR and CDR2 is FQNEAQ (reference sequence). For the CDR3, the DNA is TGTGCCAGCAGCTGGACGGACAAAGATACGCAGTATTTT. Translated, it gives CASSWTDKDTQYF.